Sequencing of this T cell receptor beta chain was carried out in a study of regulatory T cells in long-lasting Graves disease. Across the study: Patients with new Graves' disease had used antithyroid drugs below 3 months. Overall study results and limits: TRBV28, TRBJ1-2 and TRBJ2-5 were segments that persistent disease favored.

The length of the CDR3 is 11 residues. Trimming stripped 6 bases from V and 6 bases from J, with 8 bases between. Germline CDR1 and CDR2: SNHLY and FYNNEI. This clonotype was observed at least ten times. Antigen unknown. Libraries of TCR beta came from iRepertoire HTBI primers plus Arm-PCR of CDR3 regions. TCRdb recomputed calls from the multiplex PCR reads with MiXCR, one row per CDR3 protein. The sample yields fewer than 350,000 distinct CDR3 sequences, about a sixth seen once. This sample's time point: newly diagnosed GD, antithyroid drugs for less than 3 months. PBMCs were the source of the RNA used for TCR sequencing.

This clonotype was obtained from a female donor with Graves disease. The V gene is TRBV2, the J gene TRBJ2-5; D gene unclear. The material sequenced was peripheral blood mononuclear cells (PBMCs), taken at new diagnosis, from a patient treated with antithyroid drugs. CDR3 coding DNA: TGTGCCAGCAGCCCAACGCAGACCCAGTACTTC. Protein: CASSPTQTQYF.